This T cell receptor beta chain comes out of a study of blood T cells in healthy people across ages. The V and J ends lost 6 bases and 0 bases respectively, with 13 bases between them. CDR1 SNHLY and CDR2 FYNNEI come from the germline V gene. The CDR3 is 15 residues long. Study-wide points: Observed TCR beta diversity showed a strong correlation with the percentage of naive T cells as measured by flow cytometry. Age advanced and TCR beta diversity per million T cells fell, roughly linearly.

As for this clonotype: Its antigen is still unknown.

Together with a sample-barcoded 5' primer, a J-beta primer mix was included in a second PCR lasting about 6 to 11 cycles. In TCRdb, the 5' RACE reads were re-called with MiXCR into one record per CDR3 protein. The profile shows about 670,000 distinct CDR3 sequences, roughly 41% of them singletons. V is TRBV2 and J is TRBJ2-3, with D perhaps TRBD1 or TRBD2 (5 bases each). The specimen sequenced was blood. The sequence derives from an older man in good health. For the CDR3, the DNA is TGTGCCAGCAGGGCGCCTTGGGGGAGCACAGATACGCAGTATTTT. This gives the protein CASRAPWGSTDTQYF.